A selection of T cell receptor beta chains follows, all from one sample in a study of CD8 T cells in Susac syndrome. TCRdb called the immunoSEQ multiplex PCR reads again in MiXCR, with one record for every CDR3 protein. The repertoire consists of approximately 160,000 distinct CDR3 sequences, with 94% occurring once and the leading ten covering 0.09% to 0.1%. Sequences were obtained from CD4+ T cells from PBMCs. The receptor source for this set is a human donor with multiple sclerosis. Each CDR3 is given with its conserved first and last residue.

CDR3 protein,J gene,V gene
CASSSVGTEAFF,TRBJ1-1,TRBV7-9
CASSFRESSYNEQFF,TRBJ2-1,TRBV12-3/TRBV12-4
CSTGPPGDTQYF,TRBJ2-3,TRBV20-1
CASRGEGNEQFF,TRBJ2-1,TRBV2
CSAPEWTVFAEAFF,TRBJ1-1,TRBV20-1
CASSVAGLEFF,TRBJ2-1,TRBV2
CSAREGGYYGYTF,TRBJ1-2,TRBV20-1
CASSRGTEAFF,TRBJ1-1,TRBV28
CSVELAYGYTF,TRBJ1-2,TRBV29-1
CSAREAGPNEQFF,TRBJ2-1,TRBV20-1
CASSPRTGENIQYF,TRBJ2-4,TRBV9
CASSQDPATDSFF,TRBJ1-4,TRBV3-1
CASSKHMGSSYNEQFF,TRBJ2-1,TRBV5-1
CASSGEGANVLTF,TRBJ2-6,TRBV6-4
CASSQDPGVEYGYTF,TRBJ1-2,TRBV4-1
CASSLGWGFMGRQETQYF,TRBJ2-5,TRBV7-9
CASTRLRLTPYEQYF,TRBJ2-7,TRBV7-2